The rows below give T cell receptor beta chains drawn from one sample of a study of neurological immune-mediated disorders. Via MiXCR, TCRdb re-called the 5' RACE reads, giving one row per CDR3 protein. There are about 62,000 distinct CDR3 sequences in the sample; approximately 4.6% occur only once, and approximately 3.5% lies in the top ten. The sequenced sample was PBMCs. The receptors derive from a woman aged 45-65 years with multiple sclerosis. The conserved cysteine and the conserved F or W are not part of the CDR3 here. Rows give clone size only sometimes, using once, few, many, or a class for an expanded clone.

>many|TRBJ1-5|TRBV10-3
AISGDGYQPQH
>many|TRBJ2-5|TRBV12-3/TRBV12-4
ASSFGTGRRETQY
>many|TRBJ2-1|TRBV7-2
ASSFGTWNYNEQF
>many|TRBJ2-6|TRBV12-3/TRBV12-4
ASRQHSGANVLT
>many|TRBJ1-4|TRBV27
ASRNRDRNEKLF
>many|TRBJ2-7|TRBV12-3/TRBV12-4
ASSLSVIHEQY
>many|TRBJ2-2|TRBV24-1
ATSDIVGTAYTGELF
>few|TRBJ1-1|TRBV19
ASNRRTDEAF
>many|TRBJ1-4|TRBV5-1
ASSFGPDEKLF
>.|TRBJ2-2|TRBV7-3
ASSLSGKGIGELF
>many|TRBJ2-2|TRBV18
ASSPPSGGDTGELF
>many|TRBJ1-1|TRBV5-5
ASRVQGGNTEAF
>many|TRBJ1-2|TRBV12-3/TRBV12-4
ASSLAQGIYGYT
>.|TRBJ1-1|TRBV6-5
ASTQGPGTEAF
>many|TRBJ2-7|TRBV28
ASSLYQQSYEQY
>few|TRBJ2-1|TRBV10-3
AISDPGTVSYNEQF
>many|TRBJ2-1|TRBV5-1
ASSSGTLVGEQF
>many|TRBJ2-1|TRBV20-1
SASSRGDYNEQF
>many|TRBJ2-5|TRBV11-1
ASSSTWTSGTQY
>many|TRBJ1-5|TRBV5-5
ASSPGVGPHQPQH
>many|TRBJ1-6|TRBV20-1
SARDRVGSSPLH
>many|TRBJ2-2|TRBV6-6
ASSLTGAGELF
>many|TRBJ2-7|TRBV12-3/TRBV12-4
ASSLRSVSYYEQY
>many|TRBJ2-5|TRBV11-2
ASSLGQVGRETQY
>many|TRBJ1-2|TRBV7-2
ASSLEAIGYGYT
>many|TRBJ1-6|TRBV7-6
ASSASGRGADSPLH
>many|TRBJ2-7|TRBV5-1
ASSLFEGGYEQY
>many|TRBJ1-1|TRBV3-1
ASSQFSGDTEAF
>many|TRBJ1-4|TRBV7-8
ASSFTSEGEKLF
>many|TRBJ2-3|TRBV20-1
SASDGTQY
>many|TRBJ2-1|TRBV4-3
ASSLAPGDSYNEQF
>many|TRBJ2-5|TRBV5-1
ASSLLVEQETQY
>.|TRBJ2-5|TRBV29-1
SVGKDHYQETQY
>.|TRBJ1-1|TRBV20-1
SARDGQGGGTEAF
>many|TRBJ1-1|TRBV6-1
ASSRDRRNTEAF
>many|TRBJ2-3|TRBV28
ASSPRGQGRTDTQY
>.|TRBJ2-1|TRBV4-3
ASSLGLAGVPSSYNEQF
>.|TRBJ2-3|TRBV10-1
ASSEKAGGPDTQY
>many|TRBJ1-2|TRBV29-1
SVERTNYGYT
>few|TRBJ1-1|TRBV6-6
ASSPGQRDRHTEAF
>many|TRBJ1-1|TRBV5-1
ASTEVQGAKTEAF
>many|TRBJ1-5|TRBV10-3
AISESELGNQPQN
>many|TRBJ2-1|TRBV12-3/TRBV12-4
ASSPTVNEQF
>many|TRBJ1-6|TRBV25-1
ASSDSGRDTSPLH
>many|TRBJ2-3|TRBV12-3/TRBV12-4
ASSWSSGHTDTQY
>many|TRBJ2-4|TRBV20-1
SAHGGIQY
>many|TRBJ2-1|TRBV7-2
ASPEEGSVYNEQF
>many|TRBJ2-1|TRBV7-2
ASSPDRAAYNEQF
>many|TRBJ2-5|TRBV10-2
ASSEVGNQETQY
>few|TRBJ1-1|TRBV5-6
ASSLEVGGAF
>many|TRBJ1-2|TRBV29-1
SVGTGGMSRNYGYT